This TCR beta chain was profiled in a study of blood T cell repertoires in COVID-19. Study summary: Italy, Spain and the United States were the sources of the convalescent and acute COVID-19 samples.

Using immunoSEQ multiplex PCR, the repertoire was profiled, and TCRdb retains in-frame clones only, with some absent. The data hold fewer than 250,000 clones, with around 88% observed a single time. The sample consisted of peripheral blood. This sequence was found in a woman in her fifties or sixties with acute or convalescent COVID-19.

The DNA for the CDR3 is TGTGCCAGTAGTGAGGGGGGACAGGGATTATATCAGCCCCAGCATTTT. Translating it yields CASSEGGQGLYQPQHF. J is TRBJ1-5 and V is TRBV19; 9 bases match TRBD1. Germline V gene data show CDR1 as LNHDA and CDR2 as SQIVND (reference sequence). The CDR3 is 16 amino acids. The junction had 10 bases not matched to a gene; V was cut back by 5 bases and J by 5 bases.